Shown below are 5 T cell receptor beta chains from a single sample sequenced in a study of blood T cell repertoires in COVID-19. Some clones are missing from TCRdb's copy, which holds only in-frame ones; the method was immunoSEQ multiplex PCR. The sample lists 120,000 to 150,000 clones, almost 85% occurring once. Sequencing was done on a sample of peripheral blood. The receptor source for this set is a man aged 45-65 years with acute or convalescent COVID-19.

The V call is TRBV3-1 (or the pseudogene TRBV3-2), the J call TRBJ2-7; 7 positions agree with TRBD2. Losses at the gene ends were 4 bases for V and 3 bases for J; bases not matched to a gene: 6. Germline CDR1 LGHDT, CDR2 YNNKEL (reference sequence). The CDR3 extends over 14 amino acids. The CDR3 spells CASSLASGGYEQYF. In nucleotides, the CDR3 is TGTGCCAGCAGCCTGGCTAGCGGAGGCTACGAGCAGTACTTC.

The chain recombines TRBV19 with TRBJ1-2; no reliable D call. CDR3 size: 12 residues. V dropped 6 bases and J dropped 0 bases, with 5 bases sitting between them. CDR1 is LNHDA, CDR2 SQIVND, per germline (reference sequence). CDR3 loop: CASRLANYGYTF. Written as DNA, the CDR3 is TGTGCCAGTAGGTTAGCTAACTATGGCTACACCTTC. Looking up the rest from reference TRBV19 and TRBJ1-2 gives the full variable domain: DGGITQSPKYLFRKEGQNVTLSCEQNLNHDAMYWYRQDPGQGLRLIYYSQIVNDFQKGDIAEGYSVSREKKESFPLTVTSAQKNPTAFYLCASRLANYGYTFGSGTRLTVV.

The gene calls are TRBV7-9 and TRBJ1-2; 8 nucleotides align to TRBD1. The V segment lost 5 bases and the J segment 4 bases; nucleotides outside the gene matches: 9. Germline V gives CDR1 SEHNR, CDR2 FQNEAQ (reference sequence). The CDR3 covers 15 residues. CDR3: CASSPQGQAIYGYTF. CDR3 in DNA: TGTGCCAGCAGCCCCCAGGGACAGGCGATCTATGGCTACACCTTC.

This clone was found once. The chain joins TRBV9 to TRBJ1-2; tentative D call: TRBD1 (6 bases). Germline lookup yields CDR1 SGDLS and CDR2 YYNGEE. CDR3 length: 13 residues. Trimming pared 4 bases from V and 8 bases from J, leaving 15 bases between. As DNA, the CDR3 is TGTGCCAGCAGCCCACAGGGATCAGGGGGCTACACCTTC. Its translation is CASSPQGSGGYTF.

The chain uses TRBV6-5 and TRBJ2-7, with 10 bases fitting TRBD1. CDR1 is MNHEY, CDR2 SVGAGI, per germline. V lost 6 bases and J lost 7; bases outside the gene matches: 12. The CDR3 runs 15 residues. In nucleotides, the CDR3 is TGTGCCAGCAGCTCTACCGGGACAGGGGTTTCGGAGCAGTACTTC. This sequence encodes CASSSTGTGVSEQYF.